The rows below give T cell receptor beta chains drawn from one sample of a study of cytomegalovirus exposure and HLA in healthy donors. Using immunoSEQ multiplex PCR, the repertoire was profiled, and TCRdb retains in-frame clones only, with some absent. The repertoire has about 140,000 clones, over 8% of them found once; the top ten carry 1.8%. Sequenced material: PBMCs. The source of these receptors is a male donor in good health and CMV-seronegative. CDR3s include the opening cysteine and the closing phenylalanine or tryptophan. Each record gives: clone size, D gene, J gene, V gene, CDR3 protein, CDR3 DNA. The D gene is left open where the match is weak. Part of the rows lack a size; the others show once, few, many or a class for expanded clones.

clone_size: few
d_call: TRBD1
j_call: TRBJ1-1
v_call: TRBV5-1
cdr3_aa: CASSGDRGLNTEAFF
cdr3_nt: TGCGCCAGCAGCGGGGACAGGGGGTTGAACACTGAAGCTTTCTTT

clone_size: .
d_call: .
j_call: TRBJ1-2
v_call: TRBV4-1
cdr3_aa: CASSQEGGRFYGYTF
cdr3_nt: TGCGCCAGCAGCCAAGAGGGAGGAAGGTTCTATGGCTACACCTTC

clone_size: .
d_call: TRBD2
j_call: TRBJ2-7
v_call: TRBV14
cdr3_aa: CASSRAGTRVYEQYF
cdr3_nt: TGTGCCAGCAGTCGAGCCGGGACTAGGGTCTACGAGCAGTACTTC

clone_size: few
d_call: .
j_call: TRBJ1-1
v_call: TRBV7-3
cdr3_aa: CASSLTGATNTEAFF
cdr3_nt: TGTGCCAGCAGCTTAACAGGGGCTACCAACACTGAAGCTTTCTTT

clone_size: .
d_call: .
j_call: TRBJ2-1
v_call: TRBV5-6
cdr3_aa: CASSSYPGEQFF
cdr3_nt: TGTGCCAGCAGCTCCTACCCGGGTGAGCAGTTCTTC

clone_size: few
d_call: .
j_call: TRBJ2-7
v_call: TRBV27
cdr3_aa: CASRGGASYEQYF
cdr3_nt: TGTGCCAGCAGGGGCGGGGCTTCCTACGAGCAGTACTTC

clone_size: few
d_call: TRBD1
j_call: TRBJ2-5
v_call: TRBV27
cdr3_aa: CASSLRDRGQETQYF
cdr3_nt: TGTGCCAGCAGTTTACGGGACAGGGGGCAAGAGACCCAGTACTTC

clone_size: .
d_call: TRBD1
j_call: TRBJ2-3
v_call: TRBV4-3
cdr3_aa: CASSPLTGAPTDTQYF
cdr3_nt: TGCGCCAGCAGCCCCTTGACAGGGGCCCCCACAGATACGCAGTATTTT

clone_size: .
d_call: .
j_call: TRBJ1-2
v_call: TRBV27
cdr3_aa: CASSRTKGAPYGYTF
cdr3_nt: TGTGCCAGCAGCAGGACCAAAGGGGCGCCCTATGGCTACACCTTC

clone_size: .
d_call: .
j_call: TRBJ2-5
v_call: TRBV7-9
cdr3_aa: CASSLRRGEETQYF
cdr3_nt: TGTGCCAGCAGCTTACGCAGGGGGGAGGAGACCCAGTACTTC

clone_size: .
d_call: TRBD2
j_call: TRBJ2-2
v_call: TRBV9
cdr3_aa: CASSTGGNPRGTGELFF
cdr3_nt: TGTGCCAGCAGCACGGGGGGGAACCCAAGGGGAACCGGGGAGCTGTTTTTT